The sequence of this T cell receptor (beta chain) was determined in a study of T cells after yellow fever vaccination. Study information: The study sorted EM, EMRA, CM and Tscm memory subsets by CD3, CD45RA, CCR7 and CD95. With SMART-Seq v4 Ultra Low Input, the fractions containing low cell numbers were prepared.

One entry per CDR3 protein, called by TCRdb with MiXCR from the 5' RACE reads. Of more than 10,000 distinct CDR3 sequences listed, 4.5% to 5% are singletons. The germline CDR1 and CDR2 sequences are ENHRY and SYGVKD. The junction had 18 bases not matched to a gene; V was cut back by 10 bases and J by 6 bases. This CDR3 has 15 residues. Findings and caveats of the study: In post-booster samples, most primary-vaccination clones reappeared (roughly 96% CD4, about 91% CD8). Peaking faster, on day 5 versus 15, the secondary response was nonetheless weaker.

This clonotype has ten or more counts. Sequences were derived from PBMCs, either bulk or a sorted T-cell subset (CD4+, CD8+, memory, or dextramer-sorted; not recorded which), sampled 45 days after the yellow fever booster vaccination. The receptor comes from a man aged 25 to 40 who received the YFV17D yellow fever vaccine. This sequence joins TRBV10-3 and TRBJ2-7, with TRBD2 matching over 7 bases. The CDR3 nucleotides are TGTGCCACCCGAAACGAGCGGGACCGATTGAGCGAGCAGTACTTC. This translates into CATRNERDRLSEQYF.